The present entry profiles one T cell receptor beta chain with its context. Read data end 3 residues before the CDR3 end; the end is taken from the germline J gene. These data come from a study of T cells in women clearing cervical HPV infection. Looking at the study overall: Case blood was drawn when the lesion was first found; control blood after infection became undetectable.

Each participant carried one incident cervical HPV16 infection only. HPV was found by MY09/MY11 PCR and dot-blot genotyping. V was clipped by 1 base and J by 1 base, with 4 bases between them. The CDR3 is 13 amino acids. Looked up from germline, CDR1 is SGHAT and CDR2 is FQNNGV. Generated by immunoSEQ multiplex PCR, the TCRdb table keeps only in-frame clones and is missing some. The sample spans tens of thousands of clones; the ten largest clones claim 6.5% to 7.5%. Sample: blood buffy coat. The V gene is TRBV11-2, the J gene TRBJ1-1, with D hard to call. This clonotype was sampled from a woman aged 18 to 75 with a cervical HPV16 infection that either progressed to CIN3+ or cleared (not recorded which). Incomplete CDR3 DNA: TGTGCCAGCAGCTTAGGGGCGAACACTGAA. The encoded protein is CASSLGANTE. The whole CDR3 protein is CASSLGANTEAFF.